These 26 T cell receptor beta chains were sequenced from one sample in a study of T cell changes during pregnancy in multiple sclerosis. Data came from immunoSEQ multiplex PCR; TCRdb stores just in-frame clones and leaves some out. The data hold some 40,000 clones, with almost 90% observed a single time. The source was CD4+ T cells from peripheral blood mononuclear cells, collected in the second trimester of pregnancy. The source is a female donor with multiple sclerosis, enrolled in a pregnancy study.

The V and J genes are TRBV7-8 and TRBJ2-1; 9 bases are a match to TRBD2. With 3 bases clipped from V and 7 bases from J, the junction kept 4 bases outside the gene matches. Per the germline V gene, CDR1 is SGHVS and CDR2 is FQNEAQ. This CDR3 is 14 amino acids long. The DNA of the CDR3 is TGTGCCAGCAGCTTCTCTAGCGGGATGAATGAGCAGTTCTTC. It translates to CASSFSSGMNEQFF.

The CDR3 region has the DNA TGCGCCAGCAGCTCCGGGACTAGCGGGATGTTGGGTGAGCAGTTCTTC. Amino acid sequence: CASSSGTSGMLGEQFF. This rearrangement joins TRBV5-1 to TRBJ2-1; 13 nucleotides agree with TRBD2. This CDR3 is 16 amino acids long. The junction had 9 bases not matched to a gene; V was cut back by 3 bases and J by 9 bases. Per germline, CDR1 SGHRS and CDR2 YFSETQ.

J is TRBJ1-3 and V is TRBV18; 9 bases are a match to TRBD1. There are 19 residues in the CDR3. From germline, CDR1 is KGHSH and CDR2 LQKENI. J gave up 0 bases and V 4 bases, and 13 bases lay outside the gene matches. Here the CDR3 DNA reads TGTGCCAGCTCACAAGGAAAGACAGGGGGATTTACCTCTGGAAACACCATATATTTT. Encoded protein: CASSQGKTGGFTSGNTIYF.

This CDR3 is CASSSPGQGNTGELFF. Written as DNA, the CDR3 is TGTGCCAGCAGTTCCCCGGGACAGGGGAACACCGGGGAGCTGTTTTTT. This sequence joins TRBV6-5 and TRBJ2-2, with 9 bases lining up with TRBD1. Trimming removed 4 bases from V and 1 base from J; junction bases left unmatched: 4. The CDR3 runs to 16 residues. Germline CDR1 is MNHEY and CDR2 is SVGAGI.

The V call is TRBV4-1, the J call TRBJ2-2; the D gene is possibly TRBD2 (6 bases). V was shortened by 5 bases and J by 2 bases, with 18 bases between the two germline ends. The CDR3 is made up of 17 amino acids. Germline-derived CDR1 and CDR2 are MGHRA and YSYEKL. DNA for the CDR3: TGCGCCAGCAGCTTTTGGTCGGCGGGAACCAACACCGGGGAGCTGTTTTTT. Protein product: CASSFWSAGTNTGELFF.

V gene TRBV6-5 combines with J gene TRBJ1-6; unclear D gene. Germline V gene data show CDR1 as MNHEY and CDR2 as SVGAGI. The CDR3 consists of 14 residues. V was cut by 2 bases and J by 8 bases, with 10 bases left in between. Written as DNA, the CDR3 is TGTGCCAGCAGTTACGAGGGCTCTGATTCACCCCTCCACTTT. This translates into CASSYEGSDSPLHF.

The chain links TRBV5-1 to TRBJ2-1; 13 nucleotides match TRBD2. CDR1 and CDR2 from the germline V gene are SGHRS and YFSETQ. The J segment lost 9 bases and the V segment lost 2 bases, leaving 5 bases of the junction unmatched. This CDR3 is built from 15 residues. CDR3 coding DNA: TGCGCCAGCAGCTTAGGACTAGCGGGAGAGAGTGAGCAGTTCTTC. Its translation is CASSLGLAGESEQFF.

The J gene is TRBJ1-4, the V gene TRBV27; TRBD1 might be the D (6 bases). The CDR3 is made up of 13 amino acids. Germline CDR1 is MNHEY and CDR2 is SMNVEV (reference sequence). Trimming cost V 3 bases and J 8 bases, with 10 bases left between them. CDR3 loop: CASSFSDREKLFF. DNA of the CDR3: TGTGCCAGCAGTTTTTCGGACAGAGAAAAACTGTTTTTT.

This CDR3 reads CASAPPTGTEAFF. The CDR3 DNA follows: TGTGCCAGCGCCCCCCCAACAGGCACTGAAGCTTTCTTT. The chain uses TRBV28 and TRBJ1-1; tentative D call: TRBD1 (5 bases). Germline V gene lookup returns CDR1 MDHEN and CDR2 SYDVKM. V lost 8 bases, J lost 4 bases, and 14 bases lay in between. The CDR3 is made up of 13 amino acids. Based on the CDR3 plus reference TRBV28 and TRBJ1-1, the full variable domain is DVKVTQSSRYLVKRTGEKVFLECVQDMDHENMFWYRQDPGLGLRLIYFSYDVKMKEKGDIPEGYSVSREKKERFSLILESASTNQTSMYLCASAPPTGTEAFFGQGTRLTVV.

The rearrangement joins TRBV19 to TRBJ2-3, with 8 bases fitting TRBD1. Per the germline V gene, CDR1 is LNHDA and CDR2 is SQIVND (reference sequence). The CDR3 runs to 14 residues. With V trimmed by 6 bases and J by 1 base, 3 bases remained unmatched. The CDR3 DNA is TGTGCCAGTAGGATGACAGGGGGCACAGATACGCAGTATTTT. Translated, it gives CASRMTGGTDTQYF.

This clone occurred once. This chain links TRBV5-1 with TRBJ1-2; 10 bases line up with TRBD1. The CDR3 totals 14 residues. The V gene's germline CDR1 is SGHRS and CDR2 YFSETQ. Trimming cost V 4 bases and J 7 bases; bases outside gene matches: 7. The CDR3 DNA is TGCGCCAGCAGCCCCGGGGACAGGGGTATTGGCTACACCTTC. Its translation is CASSPGDRGIGYTF.

The genes are TRBV19 and TRBJ2-1; 11 bases map to TRBD2. Per germline, CDR1 LNHDA and CDR2 SQIVND (reference sequence). The CDR3 has 15 amino acids. V was clipped by 5 bases and J by 3 bases; unmatched bases: 3. CDR3 DNA sequence: TGTGCCAGTAGTGAGACTAGCGGGAACTACAATGAGCAGTTCTTC. It encodes CASSETSGNYNEQFF. Variable domain in full (rest from reference TRBV19 and TRBJ2-1): DGGITQSPKYLFRKEGQNVTLSCEQNLNHDAMYWYRQDPGQGLRLIYYSQIVNDFQKGDIAEGYSVSREKKESFPLTVTSAQKNPTAFYLCASSETSGNYNEQFFGPGTRLTVL.

This clone was found once. J is TRBJ1-1 and V is TRBV6-1, with D tentatively TRBD1 (5 bases). Germline lookup yields CDR1 MNHNS and CDR2 SASEGT. This CDR3 region has 15 residues. The ends were cut back, 4 bases at V and 1 base at J, with 13 bases in the middle. The CDR3 DNA follows: TGTGCCAGCAGTGGTACAGACAGACCGAACACTGAAGCTTTCTTT. This codes for CASSGTDRPNTEAFF.

The genes are TRBV10-3 and TRBJ2-1; 12 bases line up with TRBD2. CDR3 length: 14 amino acids. The V segment lost 4 bases and the J segment 5 bases; nucleotides outside the gene matches: 0. CDR1 is ENHRY, CDR2 SYGVKD, per germline. CDR3 sequence: CAISGTSGNNEQFF. CDR3 in DNA: TGTGCCATCAGTGGGACTAGCGGGAACAATGAGCAGTTCTTC.

In its sample, this clone was seen once. The chain combines TRBV14 with TRBJ1-5, with TRBD1 as a possible D gene (5 bases). Germline loops: CDR1 SGHDN, CDR2 FVKESK. Trimming removed 2 bases at V and 10 bases at J, with 12 bases between. This CDR3 is built from 13 residues. CDR3 in DNA: TGTGCCAGCAGCCAACTCACAGGAGCACCCCAGCATTTT. Translating gives CASSQLTGAPQHF. Full variable domain (outside the CDR3, taken from reference TRBV14 and TRBJ1-5): EAGVTQFPSHSVIEKGQTVTLRCDPISGHDNLYWYRRVMGKEIKFLLHFVKESKQDESGMPNNRFLAERTGGTYSTLKVQPAELEDSGVYFCASSQLTGAPQHFGDGTRLSIL.

This chain links TRBV4-3 with TRBJ1-1, with a tentative D call TRBD1 (5 bases). Germline-derived CDR1 and CDR2 are LGHNA and YSLEER. The V end was cut by 0 bases, the J end by 1 base, with 9 bases between. The CDR3 sequence is 15 residues long. The CDR3 DNA follows: TGCGCCAGCAGCCAAGATCGGCAGGGGAACACTGAAGCTTTCTTT. Its protein product is CASSQDRQGNTEAFF.

The chain combines TRBV19 with TRBJ2-2; 9 bases are a match to TRBD1. V dropped 8 bases and J dropped 3; count of bases not matched to a gene: 4. This CDR3 comprises 14 residues. Germline V gene lookup returns CDR1 LNHDA and CDR2 SQIVND (reference sequence). This CDR3 reads CASGQGSDTGELFF. In DNA form, the CDR3 reads TGTGCCAGTGGACAGGGGAGCGACACCGGGGAGCTGTTTTTT.

V is TRBV29-1 and J is TRBJ1-1; no clear D. Looked up from germline, CDR1 is SQVTM and CDR2 is ANQGSEA. V was clipped by 2 bases and J by 7 bases, with 8 bases between them. The CDR3 loop spans 11 amino acids. The CDR3 here is CSVEWRNEAFF. In DNA form, the CDR3 reads TGCAGCGTTGAATGGAGGAATGAAGCTTTCTTT.

The chain has TRBV7-9 and TRBJ2-7; 7 nucleotides align to TRBD2. Germline values: CDR1 SEHNR, CDR2 FQNEAQ (reference sequence). With V trimmed by 4 bases and J by 1 base, 10 bases remained unmatched. The CDR3 length is 16 residues. The CDR3 DNA sequence: TGTGCCAGCAGCTCCATGATTGTGGGAGGGTCCTACGAGCAGTACTTC. Its translation is CASSSMIVGGSYEQYF. The entire variable domain, with the rest obtained from reference TRBV7-9 and TRBJ2-7, is as follows: DTGVSQNPRHKITKRGQNVTFRCDPISEHNRLYWYRQTLGQGPEFLTYFQNEAQLEKSRLLSDRFSAERPKGSFSTLEIQRTEQGDSAMYLCASSSMIVGGSYEQYFGPGTRLTVT.

The chain employs TRBV11-2 and TRBJ2-7, with 7 bases identical to TRBD1. The junction had 11 bases not matched to a gene; V was cut back by 1 base and J by 2 bases. The CDR3 has 17 residues. Germline values: CDR1 SGHAT, CDR2 FQNNGV. The CDR3: CASSLGVGTVRAYEQYF. CDR3 DNA sequence: TGTGCCAGCAGCTTAGGGGTAGGGACAGTGCGAGCCTACGAGCAGTACTTC.

This chain uses TRBV4-1 with TRBJ1-3, with a possible D match to TRBD1 (5 bases). Per germline, CDR1 MGHRA and CDR2 YSYEKL. The ends were cut back, 0 bases at V and 7 bases at J, with 19 bases in the middle. This CDR3 has 17 residues. The CDR3 sequence: CASSQDETASGVNTIYF. The CDR3 region has the DNA TGCGCCAGCAGCCAAGACGAGACAGCCAGCGGGGTGAACACCATATATTTT.

The chain employs TRBV4-1 and TRBJ2-3, with 11 bases that match TRBD2. The CDR3 sequence is 15 residues long. The germline gives CDR1 MGHRA, CDR2 YSYEKL. V dropped 3 bases and J dropped 5; count of bases not matched to a gene: 4. The CDR3 DNA reads TGCGCCAGCAGCCAGCTACTAGCGGGAGTAGATACGCAGTATTTT. Residues: CASSQLLAGVDTQYF.

The rearrangement uses TRBV5-1 and TRBJ2-5; 7 positions match TRBD1. Trimming took 1 base from V and 0 from J; bases not matched to a gene: 12. CDR3 length: 18 amino acids. Germline V gives CDR1 SGHRS, CDR2 YFSETQ. This CDR3 reads CASSLPRGTVMYQETQYF. CDR3 DNA: TGCGCCAGCAGCTTGCCCCGTGGGACAGTTATGTACCAAGAGACCCAGTACTTC. The entire variable domain, with the rest obtained from reference TRBV5-1 and TRBJ2-5, is as follows: KAGVTQTPRYLIKTRGQQVTLSCSPISGHRSVSWYQQTPGQGLQFLFEYFSETQRNKGNFPGRFSGRQFSNSRSEMNVSTLELGDSALYLCASSLPRGTVMYQETQYFGPGTRLLVL.

The J gene is TRBJ1-6, the V gene TRBV6-1, with 9 bases matching TRBD1. The CDR3 length is 17 residues. V gave up 3 bases and J gave up 4 bases; unmatched junction bases: 7. Germline V lookup: CDR1 MNHNS, CDR2 SASEGT. CDR3 nucleotide sequence: TGTGCCAGCAGTGACCCCGGGACAGGGATGTATAATTCACCCCTCCACTTT. Translation gives CASSDPGTGMYNSPLHF.

This chain joins TRBV27 and TRBJ1-5, with a possible D match to TRBD1 (6 bases). Germline V gene data show CDR1 as MNHEY and CDR2 as SMNVEV (reference sequence). There are 14 residues in the CDR3. The V and J ends lost 4 bases and 5 bases respectively, with 12 bases between them. The CDR3 region is CASSSQGPDQPQHF. Written as DNA, the CDR3 is TGTGCCAGCAGTTCACAGGGACCTGATCAGCCCCAGCATTTT.

The chain uses TRBV7-9 and TRBJ2-1; D possibly corresponds to TRBD2 (6 bases). Per the germline V gene, CDR1 is SEHNR and CDR2 is FQNEAQ (reference sequence). V lost 3 bases and J lost 1, with 10 bases in between. The CDR3 has 15 residues. The DNA of the CDR3 is TGTGCCAGCAGCTTGTGGACTATTTCCTACAATGAGCAGTTCTTC. Translating gives CASSLWTISYNEQFF.